This T cell receptor beta chain was observed in a study of T cells in narcolepsy. Across the study: Donors had narcolepsy type 1 or type 2, or were healthy controls. Points from the study as a whole: Autoreactive HCRT-specific and TRIB2-specific clonotypes were marked in same-patient CSF-versus-blood CD4+ comparisons. Healthy controls reportedly lacked the autoreactive clonotypes serially found in patients' blood. Autoreactive clone sequences were missing from some blood memory CD4+ repertoires.

The CDR3 has 12 residues. Germline CDR1 is SGHTS and CDR2 is YDEGEE. The V and J ends lost 5 bases and 7 bases respectively, with 12 bases between them. TCRdb keeps only in-frame clones here, not all; method: immunoSEQ multiplex PCR. The table records roughly 24,000 clones, over 70% of them present only once. Comments on this clone: Antigen unknown.

The sample comprised memory (CD45RA-) CD4+ T cells from blood. The chain uses TRBV5-8 and TRBJ2-5, with D possibly matching TRBD1 (6 bases). The receptor was derived from a human donor in good health. CDR3 residues: CASRSMTGTQYF. The DNA of the CDR3 is TGTGCCAGCAGGTCAATGACAGGGACCCAGTACTTC.